This is a list of T cell receptor beta chains from one sample in a study of brain T cells in children with intractable seizures. Data came from immunoSEQ multiplex PCR; TCRdb stores just in-frame clones and leaves some out. The repertoire holds 110,000 or so clones, 94% seen once, with 3.8% in the top ten. The source was peripheral blood, collected at surgery. All receptors come from a boy in the first two years of life with hemimegalencephaly and intractable seizures. Each CDR3 is given with its conserved first and last residue. Fields, in order: V gene, clone size, J gene, D gene, CDR3 protein, CDR3 DNA. The D gene is left open where the match is weak. The size entry is marked missing in some rows and otherwise reads once, few, many or a size class.

>TRBV19|.|TRBJ2-2|.
CASSTMQGTGELFF
TGTGCCAGTAGTACCATGCAGGGTACCGGGGAGCTGTTTTTT
>TRBV3-1/TRBV3-2|.|TRBJ2-1|.
CASSQAAEQFF
TGTGCCAGCAGCCAAGCCGCTGAGCAGTTCTTC
>TRBV4-1|.|TRBJ2-3|.
CASSQELGAGTDTQYF
TGCGCCAGCAGCCAAGAACTAGGGGCAGGCACAGATACGCAGTATTTT
>TRBV14|.|TRBJ2-3|.
CASSLNDRRTDTQYF
TGTGCCAGCAGCCTAAATGACAGGCGCACAGATACGCAGTATTTT
>TRBV10-1|.|TRBJ2-7|TRBD1
CASSVIWGFLDRGIHEQYF
TGCGCCAGCAGTGTCATCTGGGGGTTTTTGGACAGGGGGATCCACGAGCAGTACTTC
>TRBV7-2|.|TRBJ2-7|.
CASSLRQYTKQYF
TGTGCCAGCAGCTTACGACAGTATACAAAGCAGTACTTC
>TRBV30|few|TRBJ2-1|.
CAWSVRVPEQFF
TGTGCCTGGAGTGTACGGGTCCCCGAGCAGTTCTTC
>TRBV6-1|.|TRBJ2-3|.
CASSEAGLRDTQYF
TGTGCCAGCAGTGAAGCGGGACTGAGGGATACGCAGTATTTT
>TRBV7-2|.|TRBJ2-7|.
CASSLGPSIAYEQYF
TGTGCCAGCAGCTTAGGACCGTCGATTGCCTACGAGCAGTACTTC
>TRBV18|once|TRBJ2-1|TRBD2
CASSLQTSGFYNEQFF
TGTGCCAGCTCACTCCAAACTAGCGGCTTTTACAATGAGCAGTTCTTC
>TRBV11-3|.|TRBJ2-1|TRBD2
CASSPSGGVGVNEQFF
TGTGCCAGCAGCCCCTCGGGAGGGGTTGGGGTTAATGAGCAGTTCTTC
>TRBV2|.|TRBJ2-2|TRBD1
CARGQGNTGELFF
TGTGCCCGGGGACAGGGGAACACCGGGGAGCTGTTTTTT
>TRBV10-3|.|TRBJ1-2|TRBD1
CATQPGQGAGGYGYTF
TGTGCCACGCAACCGGGACAGGGGGCGGGCGGCTATGGCTACACCTTC